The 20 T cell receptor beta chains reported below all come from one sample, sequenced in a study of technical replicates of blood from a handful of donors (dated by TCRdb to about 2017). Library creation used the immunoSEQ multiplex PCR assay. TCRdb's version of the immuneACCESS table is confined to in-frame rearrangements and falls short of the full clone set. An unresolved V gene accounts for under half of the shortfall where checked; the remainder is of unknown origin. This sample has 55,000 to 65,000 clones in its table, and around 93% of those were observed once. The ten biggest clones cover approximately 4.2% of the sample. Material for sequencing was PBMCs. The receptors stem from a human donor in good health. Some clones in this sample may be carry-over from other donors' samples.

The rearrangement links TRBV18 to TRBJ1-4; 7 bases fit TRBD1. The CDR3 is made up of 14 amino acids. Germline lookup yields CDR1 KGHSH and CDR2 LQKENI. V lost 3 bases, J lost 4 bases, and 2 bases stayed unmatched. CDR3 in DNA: TGTGCCAGCTCACCTTGGGACAGTAATGAAAAACTGTTTTTT. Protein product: CASSPWDSNEKLFF.

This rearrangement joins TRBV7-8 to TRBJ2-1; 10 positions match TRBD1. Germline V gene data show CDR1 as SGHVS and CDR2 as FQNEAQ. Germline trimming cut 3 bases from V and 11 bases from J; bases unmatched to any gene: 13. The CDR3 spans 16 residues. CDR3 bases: TGTGCCAGCAGCTTGGGGAGCCGGGGGACAGGGGATCAGCAGTTCTTC. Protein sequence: CASSLGSRGTGDQQFF.

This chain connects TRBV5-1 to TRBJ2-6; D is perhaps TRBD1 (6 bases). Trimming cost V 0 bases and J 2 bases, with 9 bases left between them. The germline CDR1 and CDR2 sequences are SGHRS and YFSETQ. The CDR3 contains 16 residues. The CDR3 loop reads CASSLDSGAGANVLTF. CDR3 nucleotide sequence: TGCGCCAGCAGCTTGGATTCAGGGGCTGGGGCCAACGTCCTGACTTTC. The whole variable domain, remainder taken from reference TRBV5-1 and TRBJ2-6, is KAGVTQTPRYLIKTRGQQVTLSCSPISGHRSVSWYQQTPGQGLQFLFEYFSETQRNKGNFPGRFSGRQFSNSRSEMNVSTLELGDSALYLCASSLDSGAGANVLTFGAGSRLTVL.

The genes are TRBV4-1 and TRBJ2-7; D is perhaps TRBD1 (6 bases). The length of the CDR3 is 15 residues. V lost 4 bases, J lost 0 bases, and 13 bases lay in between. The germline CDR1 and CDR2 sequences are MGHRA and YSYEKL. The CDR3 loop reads CASSRVGQSSYEQYF. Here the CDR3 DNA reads TGCGCCAGCAGCCGGGTCGGACAGAGCTCCTACGAGCAGTACTTC.

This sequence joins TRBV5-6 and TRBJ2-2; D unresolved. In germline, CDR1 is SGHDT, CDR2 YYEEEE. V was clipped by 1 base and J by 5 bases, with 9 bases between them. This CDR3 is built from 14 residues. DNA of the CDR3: TGTGCCAGCAGCTTGTATGGGCAAACCGGGGAGCTGTTTTTT. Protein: CASSLYGQTGELFF.

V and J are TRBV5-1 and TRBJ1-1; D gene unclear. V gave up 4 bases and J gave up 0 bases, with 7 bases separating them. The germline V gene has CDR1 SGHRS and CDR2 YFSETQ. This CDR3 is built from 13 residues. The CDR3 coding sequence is TGCGCCAGCAGCCCAGATATGAACACTGAAGCTTTCTTT. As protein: CASSPDMNTEAFF.

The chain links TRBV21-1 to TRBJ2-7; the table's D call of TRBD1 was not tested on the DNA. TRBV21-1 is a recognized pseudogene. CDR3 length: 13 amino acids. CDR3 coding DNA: TGTGCCAGCAGCAACCGGACAGACTACGAGCAGTACTTC. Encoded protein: CASSNRTDYEQYF.

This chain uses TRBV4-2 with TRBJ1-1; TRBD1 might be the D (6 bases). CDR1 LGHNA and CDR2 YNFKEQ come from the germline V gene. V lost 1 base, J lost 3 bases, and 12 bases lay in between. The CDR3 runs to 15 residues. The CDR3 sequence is CASSQGRGGDTEAFF. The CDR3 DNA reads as TGTGCCAGCAGCCAAGGCAGGGGTGGCGACACTGAAGCTTTCTTT.

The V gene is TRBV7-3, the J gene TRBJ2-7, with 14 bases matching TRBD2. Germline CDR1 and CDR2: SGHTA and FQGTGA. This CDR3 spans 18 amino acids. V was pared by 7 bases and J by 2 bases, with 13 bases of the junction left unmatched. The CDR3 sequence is CASIHTGTSGSGAYEQYF. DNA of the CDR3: TGTGCCAGCATCCACACCGGGACTAGCGGGAGTGGGGCCTACGAGCAGTACTTC.

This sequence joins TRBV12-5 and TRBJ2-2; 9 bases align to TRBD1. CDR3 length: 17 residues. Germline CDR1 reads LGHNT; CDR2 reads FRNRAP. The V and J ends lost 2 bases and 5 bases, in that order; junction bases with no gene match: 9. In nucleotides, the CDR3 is TGTGCTAGTGGTTTGCCTCCGGGACAGGGAGATACCGGGGAGCTGTTTTTT. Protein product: CASGLPPGQGDTGELFF.

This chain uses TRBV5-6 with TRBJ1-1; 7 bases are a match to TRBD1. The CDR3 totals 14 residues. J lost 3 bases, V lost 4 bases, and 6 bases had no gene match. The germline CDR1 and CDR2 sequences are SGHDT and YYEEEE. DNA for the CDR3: TGTGCCAGCAGCCTAGGACAGGCCCACACTGAAGCTTTCTTT. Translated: CASSLGQAHTEAFF.

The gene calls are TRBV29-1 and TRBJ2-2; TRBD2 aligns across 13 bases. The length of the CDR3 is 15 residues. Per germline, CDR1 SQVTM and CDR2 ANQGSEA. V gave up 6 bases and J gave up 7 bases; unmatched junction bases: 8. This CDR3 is CSVRGLAGRGGELFF. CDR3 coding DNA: TGCAGCGTCCGGGGACTAGCGGGGCGGGGCGGGGAGCTGTTTTTT.

The CDR3 here is CSARDLYGDTF. Here the CDR3 DNA reads TGCAGTGCTAGAGATCTGTACGGGGACACCTTC. The rearrangement uses TRBV20-1 and TRBJ1-2, with unresolved D. This CDR3 comprises 11 residues. The germline V gene encodes CDR1 DFQATT and CDR2 SNEGSKA (reference sequence). The ends were cut back, 0 bases at V and 12 bases at J, with 11 bases in the middle.

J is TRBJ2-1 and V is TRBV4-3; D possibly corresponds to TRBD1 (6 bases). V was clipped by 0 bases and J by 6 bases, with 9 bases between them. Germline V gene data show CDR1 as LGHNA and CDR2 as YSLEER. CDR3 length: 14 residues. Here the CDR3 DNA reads TGCGCCAGCAGCCAAGATGTGGACAGCAATGAGCAGTTCTTC. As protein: CASSQDVDSNEQFF.

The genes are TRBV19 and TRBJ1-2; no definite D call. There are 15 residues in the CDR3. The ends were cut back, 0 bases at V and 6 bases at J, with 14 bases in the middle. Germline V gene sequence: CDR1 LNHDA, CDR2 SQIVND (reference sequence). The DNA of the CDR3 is TGTGCCAGTAGTATAGATCAAGCAGGTTTGAATGGCTACACCTTC. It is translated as CASSIDQAGLNGYTF. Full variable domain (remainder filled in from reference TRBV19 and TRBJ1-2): DGGITQSPKYLFRKEGQNVTLSCEQNLNHDAMYWYRQDPGQGLRLIYYSQIVNDFQKGDIAEGYSVSREKKESFPLTVTSAQKNPTAFYLCASSIDQAGLNGYTFGSGTRLTVV.

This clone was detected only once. CDR3 coding DNA: TGTGCCAGCAGCTTGGAGCGCCCCTCTTACAATGAGCAGTTCTTC. Encoded protein: CASSLERPSYNEQFF. The gene calls are TRBV5-6 and TRBJ2-1; D is unresolved. Trimming took off 0 bases at V and 4 bases at J, with 11 bases between the two ends. Germline lookup yields CDR1 SGHDT and CDR2 YYEEEE. This CDR3 contains 15 residues. Complete variable domain (other parts from reference TRBV5-6 and TRBJ2-1): DAGVTQSPTHLIKTRGQQVTLRCSPKSGHDTVSWYQQALGQGPQFIFQYYEEEERQRGNFPDRFSGHQFPNYSSELNVNALLLGDSALYLCASSLERPSYNEQFFGPGTRLTVL.

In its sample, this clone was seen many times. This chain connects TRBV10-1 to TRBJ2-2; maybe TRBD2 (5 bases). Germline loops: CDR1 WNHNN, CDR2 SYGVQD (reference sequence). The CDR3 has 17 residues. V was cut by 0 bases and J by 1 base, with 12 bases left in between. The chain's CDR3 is CASSESTRSVNTGELFF. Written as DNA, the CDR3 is TGCGCCAGCAGTGAGTCGACTCGTAGCGTGAACACCGGGGAGCTGTTTTTT.

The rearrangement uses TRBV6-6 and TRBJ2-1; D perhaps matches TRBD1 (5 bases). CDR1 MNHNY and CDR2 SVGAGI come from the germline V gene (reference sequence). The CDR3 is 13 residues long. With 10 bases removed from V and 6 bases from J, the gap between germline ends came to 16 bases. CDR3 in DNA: TGTGCCACCGCTGCCAGGGTGAGCAATGAGCAGTTCTTC. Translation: CATAARVSNEQFF.

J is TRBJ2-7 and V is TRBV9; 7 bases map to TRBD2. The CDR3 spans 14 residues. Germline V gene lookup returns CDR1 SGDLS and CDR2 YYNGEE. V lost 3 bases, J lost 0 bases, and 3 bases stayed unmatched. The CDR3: CASSGGLFSYEQYF. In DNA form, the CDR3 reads TGTGCCAGCAGCGGGGGACTATTCTCCTACGAGCAGTACTTC. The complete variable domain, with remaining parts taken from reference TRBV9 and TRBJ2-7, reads DSGVTQTPKHLITATGQRVTLRCSPRSGDLSVYWYQQSLDQGLQFLIQYYNGEERAKGNILERFSAQQFPDLHSELNLSSLELGDSALYFCASSGGLFSYEQYFGPGTRLTVT.

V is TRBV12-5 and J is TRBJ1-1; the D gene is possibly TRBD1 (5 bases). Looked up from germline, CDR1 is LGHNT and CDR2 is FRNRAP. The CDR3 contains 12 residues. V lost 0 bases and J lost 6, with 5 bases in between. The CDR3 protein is CASGLVQAEAFF. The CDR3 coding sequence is TGTGCTAGTGGTTTGGTACAGGCTGAAGCTTTCTTT.